The 8 T cell receptor beta chains below were found in one sample sequenced in a study of T cell changes during pregnancy in multiple sclerosis. Using immunoSEQ multiplex PCR, the repertoire was profiled, and TCRdb retains in-frame clones only, with some absent. Here the sample spans about 92,000 clones, 85% to 95% being singletons. The sequenced sample was peripheral blood, obtained in the third trimester of pregnancy. The source of these receptors is a female donor with multiple sclerosis, enrolled in a pregnancy study.

DNA for the CDR3: TGTGCCAGCTCACTCTCTAAAATCCAATCGGTGGGCGAAGCTTTCTTT. Translation gives CASSLSKIQSVGEAFF. This chain joins TRBV18 and TRBJ1-1; no definite D call. Trimming took 4 bases from V and 8 from J, leaving 23 bases between them. Per the germline V gene, CDR1 is KGHSH and CDR2 is LQKENI. This CDR3 is built from 16 residues.

The chain is built from TRBV6-6 and TRBJ1-4; D remains ambiguous. CDR3 length: 12 amino acids. The V and J ends lost 2 bases and 10 bases respectively, with 8 bases between them. From germline, CDR1 is MNHNY and CDR2 SVGAGI (reference sequence). CDR3 nucleotide sequence: TGTGCCAGCAGTTACGGCCTTGGAAAACTGTTTTTT. Its protein is CASSYGLGKLFF.

The chain is built from TRBV27 and TRBJ1-4; possible D gene TRBD1, 5 bases. The V and J ends lost 3 bases and 8 bases respectively, with 13 bases between them. The germline V gene has CDR1 MNHEY and CDR2 SMNVEV (reference sequence). The CDR3 loop spans 14 amino acids. The CDR3 here is CASSFQGLGEKLFF. The CDR3 DNA reads TGTGCCAGCAGTTTCCAGGGCCTAGGGGAAAAACTGTTTTTT.

V gene TRBV7-6 combines with J gene TRBJ2-7; D may be TRBD1 (6 bases). V was pared by 4 bases and J by 5 bases, with 21 bases between. The CDR3 runs 16 residues. Germline values: CDR1 SGHVS, CDR2 FNYEAQ. The CDR3 is CASSSQQGRLGDEQYF. The CDR3 nucleotides read TGTGCCAGCAGCTCACAACAGGGCCGCTTAGGGGACGAGCAGTACTTC.

The chain combines TRBV19 with TRBJ2-7; a possible D gene is TRBD1 (6 bases). CDR1 is LNHDA, CDR2 SQIVND, per germline (reference sequence). Deletions cut 2 bases from V and 1 base from J, with 9 bases between. The CDR3 has 14 residues. The CDR3 DNA is TGTGCCAGTAGTATAACAGGGAATTCCTACGAGCAGTACTTC. This encodes CASSITGNSYEQYF.

The chain uses TRBV29-1 and TRBJ1-2; 7 nucleotides line up with TRBD1. This CDR3 has 16 amino acids. The V and J ends lost 6 bases and 6 bases, in that order; junction bases with no gene match: 19. CDR1 is SQVTM and CDR2 is ANQGSEA in the germline V gene. The DNA for the CDR3 is TGCAGCGTCCCAAAAGGCGGTCTACAGGGGACAAATGGCTACACCTTC. It specifies CSVPKGGLQGTNGYTF.

V is TRBV15 and J is TRBJ2-7; D gene unclear. Germline lookup yields CDR1 LNHNV and CDR2 YYDKDF (reference sequence). Trimming took off 3 bases at V and 0 bases at J, with 12 bases between the two ends. The CDR3 consists of 15 residues. CDR3 DNA sequence: TGTGCCACCAGCAGGGTAATCGGTAGCTCCTACGAGCAGTACTTC. It encodes CATSRVIGSSYEQYF.

This sequence joins TRBV28 and TRBJ2-2; 10 bases line up with TRBD1. The V gene end was trimmed by 3 bases and the J gene end by 4 bases; junction bases not matched to a gene: 5. This CDR3 has 16 amino acids. Germline CDR1 is MDHEN and CDR2 is SYDVKM. The DNA of the CDR3 is TGTGCCAGCAGTTTGGGGACAGGGGTCTTCACCGGGGAGCTGTTTTTT. Translating it yields CASSLGTGVFTGELFF.